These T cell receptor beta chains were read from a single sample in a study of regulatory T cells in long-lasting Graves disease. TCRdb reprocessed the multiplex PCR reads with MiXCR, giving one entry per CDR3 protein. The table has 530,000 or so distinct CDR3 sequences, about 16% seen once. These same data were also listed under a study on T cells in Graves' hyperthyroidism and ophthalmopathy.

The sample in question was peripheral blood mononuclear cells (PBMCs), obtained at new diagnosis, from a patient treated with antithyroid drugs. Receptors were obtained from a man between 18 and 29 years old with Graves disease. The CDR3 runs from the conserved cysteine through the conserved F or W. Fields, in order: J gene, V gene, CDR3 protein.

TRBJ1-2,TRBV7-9,CASSSSTGEYGYTF
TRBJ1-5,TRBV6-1,CASSEGGSYRGLKRGNQPQHF
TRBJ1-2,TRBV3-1,CASSRSDRPRGYGYTF
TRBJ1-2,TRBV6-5,CASSYWGEEGYTF
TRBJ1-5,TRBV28,CASSPGTGPRNQPQHF
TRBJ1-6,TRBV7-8,CASSPTGGHSPLHF
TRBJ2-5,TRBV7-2,CASSPASGRRETQYF
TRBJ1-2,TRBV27,CASSDFTLNYGYTF
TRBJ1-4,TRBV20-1,CSAIPTGQGTQKLFF
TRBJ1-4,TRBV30,CAWKGRGGGEKLFF
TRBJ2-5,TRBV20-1,CSARAATGGGETQYF
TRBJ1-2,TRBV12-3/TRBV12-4,CASSSRGREANYGYTF
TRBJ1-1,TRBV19,CASSIQGAVEAFF
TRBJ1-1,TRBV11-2,CASSLVARNTEAFF
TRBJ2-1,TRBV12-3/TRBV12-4,CASSQLAGRGNEQFF
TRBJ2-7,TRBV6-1,CASSPNGRGRREQYF
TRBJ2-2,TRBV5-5,CASSLRVWRRPLDGELFF
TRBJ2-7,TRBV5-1,CASSSQPGLAYEQYF
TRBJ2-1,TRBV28,CASSSPGTSGREEQFF
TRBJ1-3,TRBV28,CASSFGGLGGNTIYF
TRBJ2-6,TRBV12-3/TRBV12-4,CATFRGSGANVLTF
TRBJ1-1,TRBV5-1,CASSEGQGLNTEAFF
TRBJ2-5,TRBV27,CASSFPSPLPLATFRGGNQETQYF
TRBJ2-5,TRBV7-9,CASRVTGSTGETQYF
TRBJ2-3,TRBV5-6,CASSQGLAGGSTQYF
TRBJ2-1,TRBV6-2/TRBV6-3,CASSELGAGSYNEQFF
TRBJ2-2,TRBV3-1,CASSGGSIGELFF
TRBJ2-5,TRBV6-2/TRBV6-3,CAGQGSTQETQYF
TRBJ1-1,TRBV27,CASSTIWGNTEAFF
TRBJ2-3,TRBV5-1,CASSLAPDTQYF
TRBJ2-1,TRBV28,CASSLTRRSGGYYNEQFF
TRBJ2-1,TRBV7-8,CASSPGTGPGDEQFF
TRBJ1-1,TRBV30,CAWMVQSNTEAFF
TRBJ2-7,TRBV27,CASVSGDKRYEQYF
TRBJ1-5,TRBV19,CASSMPSSSLTGVNQPQHF
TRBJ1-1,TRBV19,CASSQPEGVAEAFF
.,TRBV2,CASNRAPRSEQFF
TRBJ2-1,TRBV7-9,CASSPRTGATYSYNEQFF
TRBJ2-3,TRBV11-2,CASSRGSVAGAVTDTQYF
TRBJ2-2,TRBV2,CASSPEGDRIAGELFF
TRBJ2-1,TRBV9,CASSASGSAANEQFF
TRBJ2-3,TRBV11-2,CASSSGTSGALFSDTQYF
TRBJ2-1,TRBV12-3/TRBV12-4,CASSPGTSRPYNEQFF
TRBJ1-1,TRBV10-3,CAITPGQGAKAFF
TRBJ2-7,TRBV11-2,CASTPRDRGNEQYF
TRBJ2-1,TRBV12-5,CASGQGLAADNEQFF
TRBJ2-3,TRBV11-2,CASSSVGRAELVTDTQYF
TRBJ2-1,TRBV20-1,CSKGSSEYNEQFF
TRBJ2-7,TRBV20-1,CSALPPPRLYEQYF
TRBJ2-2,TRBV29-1,CSVVGDRGQNTGELFF
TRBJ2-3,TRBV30,CAWSLGGSTDTQYF